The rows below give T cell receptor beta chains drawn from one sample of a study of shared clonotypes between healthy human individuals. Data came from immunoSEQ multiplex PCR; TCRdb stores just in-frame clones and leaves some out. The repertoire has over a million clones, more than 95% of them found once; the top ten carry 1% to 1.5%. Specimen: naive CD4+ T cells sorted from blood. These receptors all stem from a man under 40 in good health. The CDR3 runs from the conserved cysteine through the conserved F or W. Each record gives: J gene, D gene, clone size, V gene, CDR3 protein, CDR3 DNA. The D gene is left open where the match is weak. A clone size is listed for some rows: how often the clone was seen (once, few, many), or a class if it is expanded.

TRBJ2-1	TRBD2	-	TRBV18	CASSPRLAGGYEQFF	TGTGCCAGCTCACCAAGGCTAGCGGGAGGATATGAGCAGTTCTTC
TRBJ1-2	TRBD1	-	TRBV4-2	CASSQWVTPGQGHHSSYGYTF	TGTGCCAGCAGCCAATGGGTTACCCCGGGACAGGGGCATCATTCGTCCTATGGCTACACCTTC
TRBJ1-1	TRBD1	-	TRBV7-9	CASSSWTGTNTEAFF	TGTGCCAGCAGCTCCTGGACAGGGACGAACACTGAAGCTTTCTTT
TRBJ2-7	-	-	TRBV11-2	CASSLDLAGGAYEQYF	TGTGCCAGCAGCTTAGATTTGGCAGGGGGGGCCTACGAGCAGTACTTC
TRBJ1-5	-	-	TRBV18	CASSPSGRVLSGAEYSNQPQHF	TGTGCCAGCTCACCATCCGGACGCGTCTTGAGCGGGGCTGAATATAGCAATCAGCCCCAGCATTTT
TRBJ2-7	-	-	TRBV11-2	CASSLIQRTYEQYF	TGTGCCAGCAGCTTAATTCAACGTACCTACGAGCAGTACTTC
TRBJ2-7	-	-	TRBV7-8	CASSSPSYEQYF	TGTGCCAGCAGCTCTCCCTCCTACGAGCAGTACTTC
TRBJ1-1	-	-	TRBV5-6	CASSFRGPRAEAFF	TGTGCCAGCAGCTTTAGGGGTCCGCGGGCTGAAGCTTTCTTT
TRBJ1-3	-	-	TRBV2	CASSVLSGPGIGNTIYF	TGTGCCAGCAGTGTTTTATCCGGGCCAGGGATTGGAAACACCATATATTTT
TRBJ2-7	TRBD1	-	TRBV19	CASRDRASYEQYF	TGTGCCAGTCGTGACAGGGCCTCCTACGAGCAGTACTTC
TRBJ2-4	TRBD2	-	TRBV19	CASRTTGSGSQVAKNIQYF	TGTGCCAGTAGAACTACAGGTAGCGGGAGTCAGGTCGCCAAAAACATTCAGTACTTC
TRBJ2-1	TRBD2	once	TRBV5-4	CASSRGGSSYNEQFF	TGTGCCAGCAGTCGCGGGGGGAGCTCCTACAATGAGCAGTTCTTC
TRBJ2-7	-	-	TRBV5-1	CASSLVALNAYEQYF	TGCGCCAGCAGCTTGGTGGCATTAAATGCCTACGAGCAGTACTTC
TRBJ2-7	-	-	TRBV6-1	CASSEAFRERTYEQYF	TGTGCCAGCAGTGAAGCGTTCCGGGAGAGAACCTACGAGCAGTACTTC
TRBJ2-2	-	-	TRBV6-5	CASSYGRNTGELFF	TGTGCCAGCAGTTACGGGCGGAACACCGGGGAGCTGTTTTTT
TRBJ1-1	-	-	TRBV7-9	CASSPLTGIRNTEAFF	TGTGCCAGCAGCCCTCTAACAGGTATAAGGAACACTGAAGCTTTCTTT
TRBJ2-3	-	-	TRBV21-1	CASSKRERNKLRYF	TGTGCCAGCAGCAAAAGGGAGCGGAACAAATTACGGTATTTT
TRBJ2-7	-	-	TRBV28	CASSFFRSSYEQYF	TGTGCCAGCAGTTTTTTCAGGAGCTCCTACGAGCAGTACTTC
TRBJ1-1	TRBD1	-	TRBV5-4	CASSLMTGSSTEAFF	TGTGCCAGCAGCTTGATGACAGGGAGTAGTACTGAAGCTTTCTTT
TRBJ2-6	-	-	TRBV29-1	CSVVGEPLAGANVLTF	TGCAGCGTTGTGGGGGAACCTCTTGCTGGGGCCAACGTCCTGACTTTC
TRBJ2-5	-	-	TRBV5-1	CASSLGPAEETQYF	TGCGCCAGCAGCTTGGGGCCGGCCGAAGAGACCCAGTACTTC
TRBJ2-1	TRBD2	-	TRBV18	CASSPSTSGSFNEQFF	TGTGCCAGCTCACCATCAACTAGCGGGAGTTTCAATGAGCAGTTCTTC
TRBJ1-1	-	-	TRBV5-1	CASSQGSNTEAFF	TGCGCCAGCAGCCAGGGGTCGAACACTGAAGCTTTCTTT
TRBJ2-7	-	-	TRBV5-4	CASSLRDRTYEQYF	TGTGCCAGCAGCTTGCGTGACAGAACCTACGAGCAGTACTTC
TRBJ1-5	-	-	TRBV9	CASSVGAGNQPQHF	TGTGCCAGCAGCGTGGGGGCAGGGAATCAGCCCCAGCATTTT
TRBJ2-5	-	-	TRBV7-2	CASSLQGQGTQYF	TGTGCCAGCAGCTTACAGGGTCAAGGGACCCAGTACTTC
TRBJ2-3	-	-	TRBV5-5	CASSWRGRHTQYF	TGTGCCAGCAGCTGGAGGGGTAGACATACGCAGTATTTT
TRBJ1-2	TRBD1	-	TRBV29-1	CSVVGGQGHNYGYTF	TGCAGCGTTGTCGGCGGACAGGGGCATAACTATGGCTACACCTTC
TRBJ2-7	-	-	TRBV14	CASSQDILVGGEQYF	TGTGCCAGCAGCCAAGATATCCTGGTGGGGGGCGAGCAGTACTTC
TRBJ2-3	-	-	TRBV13	CASSLVTATSTDTQYF	TGTGCCAGCAGCTTAGTGACAGCTACTAGCACAGATACGCAGTATTTT
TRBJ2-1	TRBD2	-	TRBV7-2	CASSLVGTSGLNEQFF	TGTGCCAGCAGCTTAGTCGGGACTAGCGGTCTCAATGAGCAGTTCTTC
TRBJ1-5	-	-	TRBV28	CASSFFPKSNQPQHF	TGTGCCAGCAGTTTTTTCCCGAAGAGCAATCAGCCCCAGCATTTT
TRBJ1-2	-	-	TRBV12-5	CASGLVLGHESGYTF	TGTGCTAGTGGTTTGGTACTTGGACATGAATCTGGCTACACCTTC
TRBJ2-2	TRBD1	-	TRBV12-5	CASGLAGDRVGGGELFF	TGTGCTAGTGGTTTGGCAGGGGACAGGGTCGGAGGCGGGGAGCTGTTTTTT
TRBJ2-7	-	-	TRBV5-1	CASSLMEVIDEQYF	TGCGCCAGCAGCCTGATGGAAGTGATCGACGAGCAGTACTTC
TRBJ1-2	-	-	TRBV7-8	CASSLLGMQGNYGYTF	TGTGCCAGCAGCTTACTCGGGATGCAAGGGAACTATGGCTACACCTTC
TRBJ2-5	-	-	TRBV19	CASSAAKTQYF	TGTGCCAGTAGTGCCGCAAAGACCCAGTACTTC
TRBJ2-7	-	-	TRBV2	CASIGETYEQYF	TGTGCCAGCATCGGCGAAACCTACGAGCAGTACTTC
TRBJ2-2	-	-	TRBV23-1	CASSRDATGELFF	TGCGCCAGCAGCCGGGACGCTACCGGGGAGCTGTTTTTT
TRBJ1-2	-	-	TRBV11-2	CASSFRRITERFGSYTF	TGTGCCAGCAGCTTTCGGAGAATAACAGAGCGGTTTGGAAGCTACACCTTC
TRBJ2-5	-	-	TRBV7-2	CASSLDRRTVGTQYF	TGTGCCAGCAGCTTAGATCGAAGGACTGTAGGGACCCAGTACTTC
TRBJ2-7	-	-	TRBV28	CASSFWSLVRSAYEQYF	TGTGCCAGCAGTTTCTGGTCTCTTGTCAGGTCCGCCTACGAGCAGTACTTC
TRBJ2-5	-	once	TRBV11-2	CASSRDLSETQYF	TGTGCCAGCAGCCGGGACTTGTCTGAGACCCAGTACTTC
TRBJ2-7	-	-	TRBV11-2	CASSQTGYEQYF	TGTGCCAGCAGCCAAACGGGTTACGAGCAGTACTTC
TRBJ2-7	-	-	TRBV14	CASSQGLGTGTWIGEQYF	TGTGCCAGCAGCCAAGGTTTGGGCACCGGGACGTGGATCGGCGAGCAGTACTTC
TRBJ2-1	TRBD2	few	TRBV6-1	CALGGSGGNEQFF	TGTGCCCTAGGGGGGAGCGGGGGGAATGAGCAGTTCTTC
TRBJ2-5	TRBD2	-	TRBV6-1	CASSVSSGTWSETQYF	TGTGCCAGCAGTGTGAGTAGCGGGACTTGGTCGGAGACCCAGTACTTC
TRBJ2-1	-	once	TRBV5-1	CASSRGGLSYNEQFF	TGCGCCAGCAGCCGGGGAGGACTCTCCTACAATGAGCAGTTCTTC
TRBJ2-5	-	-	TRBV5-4	CASSFGLLAGDGTQYF	TGTGCCAGCAGCTTTGGTTTGCTAGCAGGTGATGGGACCCAGTACTTC
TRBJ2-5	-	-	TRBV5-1	CASSDHRVGETQYF	TGCGCCAGCAGCGATCACAGGGTCGGAGAGACCCAGTACTTC
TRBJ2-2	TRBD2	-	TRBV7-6	CASSSLAGGPYTGELFF	TGTGCCAGCAGCTCATTAGCGGGAGGGCCATACACCGGGGAGCTGTTTTTT
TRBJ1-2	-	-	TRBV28	CATRQVLVGYTF	TGTGCCACAAGACAGGTTCTGGTCGGCTACACCTTC
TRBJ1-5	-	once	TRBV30	CAWSPSNQPQHF	TGTGCCTGGAGCCCCTCGAATCAGCCCCAGCATTTT
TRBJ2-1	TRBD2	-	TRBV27	CASSFWTSGAYNEQFF	TGTGCCAGCAGTTTCTGGACTAGCGGAGCTTACAATGAGCAGTTCTTC
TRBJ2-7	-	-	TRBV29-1	CSVPGLLDGTGEQYF	TGCAGCGTTCCGGGACTCCTCGACGGAACGGGGGAGCAGTACTTC
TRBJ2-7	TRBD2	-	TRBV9	CASSVGTSGRGITYEQYF	TGTGCCAGCAGCGTAGGGACTAGCGGGAGGGGAATTACCTACGAGCAGTACTTC
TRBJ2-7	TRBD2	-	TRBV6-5	CASSQTSGRAFEQYF	TGTGCCAGCAGTCAAACTAGCGGGAGGGCCTTCGAGCAGTACTTC